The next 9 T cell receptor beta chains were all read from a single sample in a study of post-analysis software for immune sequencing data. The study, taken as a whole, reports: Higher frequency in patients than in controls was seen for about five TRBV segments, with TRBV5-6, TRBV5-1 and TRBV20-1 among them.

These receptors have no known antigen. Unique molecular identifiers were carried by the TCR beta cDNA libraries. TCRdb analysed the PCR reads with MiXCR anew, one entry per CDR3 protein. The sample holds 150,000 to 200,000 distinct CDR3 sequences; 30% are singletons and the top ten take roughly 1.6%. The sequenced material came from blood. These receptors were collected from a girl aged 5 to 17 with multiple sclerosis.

The CDR3 is CASSVGGELQQYF. CDR3 bases: TGTGCCAGCAGCGTAGGAGGGGAGCTCCAGCAGTACTTC. V and J are TRBV9 and TRBJ2-7; either TRBD1 or TRBD2 may supply D (5 bases each). Trimming removed 0 bases at V and 8 bases at J, with 12 bases between. Germline-derived CDR1 and CDR2 are SGDLS and YYNGEE. This CDR3 is built from 13 residues.

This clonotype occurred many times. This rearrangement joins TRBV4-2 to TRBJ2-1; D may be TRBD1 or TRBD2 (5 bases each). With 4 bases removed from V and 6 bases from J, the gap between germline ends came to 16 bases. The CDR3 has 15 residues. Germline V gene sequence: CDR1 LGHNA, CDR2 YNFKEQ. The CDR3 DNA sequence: TGTGCCAGCAGCCTAGGGACGAGTGGAGTCAATGAGCAGTTCTTC. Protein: CASSLGTSGVNEQFF.

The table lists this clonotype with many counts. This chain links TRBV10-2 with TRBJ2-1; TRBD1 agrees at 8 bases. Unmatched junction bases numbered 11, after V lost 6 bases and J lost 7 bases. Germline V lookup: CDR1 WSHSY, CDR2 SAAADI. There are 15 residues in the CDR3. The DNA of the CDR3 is TGCGCCAGCAGGGGCCGGGACAGGCCCGAGAATGAGCAGTTCTTC. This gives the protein CASRGRDRPENEQFF.

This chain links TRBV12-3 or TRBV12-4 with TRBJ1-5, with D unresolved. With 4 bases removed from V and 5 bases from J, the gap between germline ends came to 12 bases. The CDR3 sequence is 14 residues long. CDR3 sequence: CASSYGEGDQPQHF. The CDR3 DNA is TGTGCCAGCAGTTACGGCGAGGGTGATCAGCCCCAGCATTTT.

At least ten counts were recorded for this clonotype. The CDR3 DNA reads TGTGCCAGCGGACTAGCGGGGACAGATACGCAGTATTTT. The encoded protein is CASGLAGTDTQYF. The chain couples TRBV25-1 to TRBJ2-3; 12 positions agree with TRBD2. The ends lost 8 bases at V and 3 bases at J; junction bases unmatched: 0. The CDR3 is made up of 13 amino acids. CDR1 is MGHDK, CDR2 SYGVNS, per germline.

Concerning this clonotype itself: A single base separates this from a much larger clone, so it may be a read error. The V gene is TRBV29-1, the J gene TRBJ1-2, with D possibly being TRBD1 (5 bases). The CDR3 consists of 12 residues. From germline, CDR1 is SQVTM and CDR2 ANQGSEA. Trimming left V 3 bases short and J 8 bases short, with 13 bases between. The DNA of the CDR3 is TGCAGCGTTGAGCCGGGACGTCGAGGCTACACCTTC. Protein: CSVEPGRRGYTF.

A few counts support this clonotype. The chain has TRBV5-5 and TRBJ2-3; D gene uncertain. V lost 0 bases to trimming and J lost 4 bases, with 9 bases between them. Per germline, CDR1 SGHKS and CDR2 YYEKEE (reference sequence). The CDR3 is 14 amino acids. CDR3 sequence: CASSLVWVPDTQYF. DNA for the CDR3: TGTGCCAGCAGCTTGGTTTGGGTACCAGATACGCAGTATTTT.

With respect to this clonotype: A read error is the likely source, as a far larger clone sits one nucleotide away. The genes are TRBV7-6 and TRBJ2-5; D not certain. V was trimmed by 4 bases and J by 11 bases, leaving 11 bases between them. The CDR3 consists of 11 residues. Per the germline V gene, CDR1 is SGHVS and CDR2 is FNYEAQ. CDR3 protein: CASSSNYGQYF. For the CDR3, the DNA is TGTGCCAGCAGCTCAAATTACGGGCAGTACTTC.

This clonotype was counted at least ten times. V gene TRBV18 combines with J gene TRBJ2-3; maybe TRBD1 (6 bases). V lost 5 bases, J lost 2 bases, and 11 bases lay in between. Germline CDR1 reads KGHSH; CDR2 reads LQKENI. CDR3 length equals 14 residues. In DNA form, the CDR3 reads TGTGCCAGCTCAACCTCAGGGGACACAGATACGCAGTATTTT. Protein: CASSTSGDTDTQYF.